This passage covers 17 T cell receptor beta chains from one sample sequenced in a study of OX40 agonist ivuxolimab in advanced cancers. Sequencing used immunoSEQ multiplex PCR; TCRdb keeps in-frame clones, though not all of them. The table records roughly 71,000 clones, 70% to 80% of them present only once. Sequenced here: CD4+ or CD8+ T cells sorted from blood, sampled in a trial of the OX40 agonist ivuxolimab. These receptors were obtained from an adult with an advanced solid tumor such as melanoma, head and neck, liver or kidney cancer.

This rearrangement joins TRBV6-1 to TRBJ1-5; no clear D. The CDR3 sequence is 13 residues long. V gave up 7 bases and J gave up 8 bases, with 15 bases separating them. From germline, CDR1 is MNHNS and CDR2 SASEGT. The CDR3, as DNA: TGTGCCAGCACAGTGAACGGCGCTGAGCCCCAGCATTTT. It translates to CASTVNGAEPQHF.

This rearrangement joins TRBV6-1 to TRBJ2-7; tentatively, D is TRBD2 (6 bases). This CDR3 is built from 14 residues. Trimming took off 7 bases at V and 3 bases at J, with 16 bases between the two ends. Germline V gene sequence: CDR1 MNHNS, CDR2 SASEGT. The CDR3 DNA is TGTGCCAGCAAAAAACTATTTAGCGGCTACGAGCAGTACTTC. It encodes CASKKLFSGYEQYF.

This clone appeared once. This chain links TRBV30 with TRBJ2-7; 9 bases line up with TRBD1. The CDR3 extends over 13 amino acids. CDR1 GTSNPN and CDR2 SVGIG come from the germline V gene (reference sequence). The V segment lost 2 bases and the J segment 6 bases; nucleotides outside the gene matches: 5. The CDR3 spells CAWSPGQGVEQYF. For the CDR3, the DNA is TGTGCCTGGAGTCCGGGACAGGGTGTCGAGCAGTACTTC.

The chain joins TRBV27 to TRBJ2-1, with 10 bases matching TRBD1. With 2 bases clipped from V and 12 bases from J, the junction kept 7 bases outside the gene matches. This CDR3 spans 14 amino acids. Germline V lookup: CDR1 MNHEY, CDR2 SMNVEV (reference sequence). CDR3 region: CASSLGTGVFGQFF. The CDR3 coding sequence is TGTGCCAGCAGTTTAGGGACAGGGGTGTTTGGGCAGTTCTTC.

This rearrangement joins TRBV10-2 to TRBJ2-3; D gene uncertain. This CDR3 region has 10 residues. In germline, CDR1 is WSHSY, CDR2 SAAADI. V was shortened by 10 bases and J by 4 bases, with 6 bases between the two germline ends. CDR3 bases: TGCGCCACCGCGGCAGATACGCAGTATTTT. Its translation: CATAADTQYF.

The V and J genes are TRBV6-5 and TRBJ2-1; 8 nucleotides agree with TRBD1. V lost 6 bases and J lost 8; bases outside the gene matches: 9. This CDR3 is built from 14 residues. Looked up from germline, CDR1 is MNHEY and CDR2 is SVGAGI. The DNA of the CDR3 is TGTGCCAGCAGCAGAGGGACAGGTATACATGAGCAGTTCTTC. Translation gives CASSRGTGIHEQFF.

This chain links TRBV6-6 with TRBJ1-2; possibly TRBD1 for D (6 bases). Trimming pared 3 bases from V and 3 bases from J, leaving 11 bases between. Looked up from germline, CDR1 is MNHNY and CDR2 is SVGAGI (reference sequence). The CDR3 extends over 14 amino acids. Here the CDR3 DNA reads TGTGCCAGCAGTTATAGGGGGGCGGACTATGGCTACACCTTC. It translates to CASSYRGADYGYTF.

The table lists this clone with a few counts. Here the CDR3 DNA reads TGTGCCAGCAGCCCCGAGGGGGTCTCTGGAAACACCATATATTTT. As protein: CASSPEGVSGNTIYF. The rearrangement joins TRBV6-5 to TRBJ1-3; D possibly corresponds to TRBD1 (6 bases). The CDR3 loop spans 15 amino acids. The germline V gene encodes CDR1 MNHEY and CDR2 SVGAGI. Trimming shortened V by 6 bases and J by 0 bases, and 12 bases separated the two germline ends.

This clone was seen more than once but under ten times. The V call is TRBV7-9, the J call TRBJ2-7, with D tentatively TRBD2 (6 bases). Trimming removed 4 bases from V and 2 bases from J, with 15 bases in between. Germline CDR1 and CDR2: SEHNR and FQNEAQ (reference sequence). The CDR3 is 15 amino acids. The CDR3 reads CASSSWDFNTYEQYF. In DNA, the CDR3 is TGTGCCAGCAGCTCTTGGGACTTTAACACCTACGAGCAGTACTTC.

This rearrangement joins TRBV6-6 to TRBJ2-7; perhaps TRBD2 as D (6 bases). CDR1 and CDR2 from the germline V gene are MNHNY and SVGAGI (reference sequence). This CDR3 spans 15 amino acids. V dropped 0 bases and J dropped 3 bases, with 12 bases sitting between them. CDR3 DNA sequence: TGTGCCAGCAGTTACTCTAGACCGGAGGGCTACGAGCAGTACTTC. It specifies CASSYSRPEGYEQYF.

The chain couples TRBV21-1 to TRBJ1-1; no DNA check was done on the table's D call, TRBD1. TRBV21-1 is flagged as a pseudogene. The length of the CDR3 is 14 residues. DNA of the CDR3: TGTGCCAGCAGCCAAGGGCACCAGAACACTGAAGCTTTCTTT. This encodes CASSQGHQNTEAFF.

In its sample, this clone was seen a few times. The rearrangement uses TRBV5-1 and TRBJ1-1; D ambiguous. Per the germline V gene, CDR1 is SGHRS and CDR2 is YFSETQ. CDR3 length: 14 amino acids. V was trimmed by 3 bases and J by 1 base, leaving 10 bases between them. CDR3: CASSSWSQNTEAFF. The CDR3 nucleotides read TGCGCCAGCAGCTCGTGGAGCCAGAACACTGAAGCTTTCTTT.

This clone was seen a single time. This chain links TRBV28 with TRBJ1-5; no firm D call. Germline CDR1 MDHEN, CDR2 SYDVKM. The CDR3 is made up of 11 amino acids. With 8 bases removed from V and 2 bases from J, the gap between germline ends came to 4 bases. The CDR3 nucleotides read TGTGCCAGCGAAGGCAATCAGCCCCAGCATTTT. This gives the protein CASEGNQPQHF.

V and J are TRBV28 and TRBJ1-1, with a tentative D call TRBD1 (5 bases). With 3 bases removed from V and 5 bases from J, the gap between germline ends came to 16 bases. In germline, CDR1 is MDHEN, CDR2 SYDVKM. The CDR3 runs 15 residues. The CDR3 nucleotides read TGTGCCAGCAGTTTTGACGAGGCCTGGGGGACTGAAGCTTTCTTT. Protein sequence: CASSFDEAWGTEAFF.

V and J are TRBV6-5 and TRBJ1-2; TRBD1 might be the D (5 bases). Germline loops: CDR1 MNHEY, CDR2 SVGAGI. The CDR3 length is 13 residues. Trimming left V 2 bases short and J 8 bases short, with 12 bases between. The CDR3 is CASSYRQMLGYTF. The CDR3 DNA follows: TGTGCCAGCAGTTACAGACAGATGTTGGGCTACACCTTC.

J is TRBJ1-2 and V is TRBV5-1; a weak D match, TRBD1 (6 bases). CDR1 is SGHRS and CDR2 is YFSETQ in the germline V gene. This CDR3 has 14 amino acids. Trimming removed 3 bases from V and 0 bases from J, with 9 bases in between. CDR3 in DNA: TGCGCCAGCAGCTCTCAGGGGACTAACTATGGCTACACCTTC. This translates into CASSSQGTNYGYTF.

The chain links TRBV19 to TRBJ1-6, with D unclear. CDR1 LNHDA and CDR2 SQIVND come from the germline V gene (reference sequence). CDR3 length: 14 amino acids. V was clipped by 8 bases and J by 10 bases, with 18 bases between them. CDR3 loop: CASSLTGGVSPLHF. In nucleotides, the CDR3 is TGTGCCAGTTCCTTAACGGGTGGGGTCTCACCCCTCCACTTT.